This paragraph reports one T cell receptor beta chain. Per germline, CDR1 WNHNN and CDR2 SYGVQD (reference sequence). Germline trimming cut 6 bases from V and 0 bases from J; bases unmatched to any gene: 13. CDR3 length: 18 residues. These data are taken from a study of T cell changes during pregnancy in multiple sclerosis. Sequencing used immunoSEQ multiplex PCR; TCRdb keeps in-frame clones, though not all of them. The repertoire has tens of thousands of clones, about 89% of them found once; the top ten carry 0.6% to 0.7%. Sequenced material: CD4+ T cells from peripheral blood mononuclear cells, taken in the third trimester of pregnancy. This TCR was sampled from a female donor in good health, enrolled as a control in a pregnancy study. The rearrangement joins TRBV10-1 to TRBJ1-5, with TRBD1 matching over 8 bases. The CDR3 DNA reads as TGCGCCAGCAGCCCCGGACAGGGAAGTCGACGTAGCAATCAGCCCCAGCATTTT. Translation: CASSPGQGSRRSNQPQHF.